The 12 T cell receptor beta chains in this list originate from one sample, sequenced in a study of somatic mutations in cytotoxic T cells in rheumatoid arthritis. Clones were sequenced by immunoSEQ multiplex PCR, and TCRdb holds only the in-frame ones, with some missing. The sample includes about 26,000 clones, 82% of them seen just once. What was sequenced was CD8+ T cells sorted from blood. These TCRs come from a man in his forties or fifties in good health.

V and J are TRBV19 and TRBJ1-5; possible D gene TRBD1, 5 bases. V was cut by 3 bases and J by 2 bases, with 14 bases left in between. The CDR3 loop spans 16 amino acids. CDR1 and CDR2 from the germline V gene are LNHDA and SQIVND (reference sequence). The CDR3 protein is CASSINGGEGNQPQHF. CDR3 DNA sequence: TGTGCCAGTAGTATTAATGGGGGAGAGGGCAATCAGCCCCAGCATTTT.

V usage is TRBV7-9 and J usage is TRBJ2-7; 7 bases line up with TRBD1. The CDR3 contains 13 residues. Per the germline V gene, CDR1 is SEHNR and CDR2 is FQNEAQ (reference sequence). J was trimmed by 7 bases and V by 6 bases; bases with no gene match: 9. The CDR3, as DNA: TGTGCCAGCAGTCATAGGGGGCCAAGAGAGCAGTACTTC. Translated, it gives CASSHRGPREQYF.

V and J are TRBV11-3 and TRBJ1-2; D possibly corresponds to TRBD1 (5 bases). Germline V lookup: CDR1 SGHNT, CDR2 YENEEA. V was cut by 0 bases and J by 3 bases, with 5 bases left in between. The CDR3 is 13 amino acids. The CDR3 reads CASSLDRDYGYTF. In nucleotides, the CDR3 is TGTGCCAGCAGCTTAGACAGGGACTATGGCTACACCTTC. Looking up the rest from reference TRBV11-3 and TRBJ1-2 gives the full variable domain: EAGVVQSPRYKIIEKKQPVAFWCNPISGHNTLYWYLQNLGQGPELLIRYENEEAVDDSQLPKDRFSAERLKGVDSTLKIQPAELGDSAVYLCASSLDRDYGYTFGSGTRLTVV.

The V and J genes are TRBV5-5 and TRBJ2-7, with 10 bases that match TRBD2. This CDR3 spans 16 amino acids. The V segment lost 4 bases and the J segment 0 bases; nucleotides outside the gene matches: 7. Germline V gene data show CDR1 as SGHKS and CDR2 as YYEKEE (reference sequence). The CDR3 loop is CASSDGLAVSSYEQYF. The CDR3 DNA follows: TGTGCCAGCAGCGACGGACTAGCGGTAAGCTCCTACGAGCAGTACTTC.

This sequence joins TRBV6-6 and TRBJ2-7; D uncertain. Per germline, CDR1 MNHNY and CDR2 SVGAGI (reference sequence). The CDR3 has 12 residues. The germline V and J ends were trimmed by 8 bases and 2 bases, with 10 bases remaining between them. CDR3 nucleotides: TGTGCCAGCTCCCAGGACGCCTACGAGCAGTACTTC. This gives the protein CASSQDAYEQYF.

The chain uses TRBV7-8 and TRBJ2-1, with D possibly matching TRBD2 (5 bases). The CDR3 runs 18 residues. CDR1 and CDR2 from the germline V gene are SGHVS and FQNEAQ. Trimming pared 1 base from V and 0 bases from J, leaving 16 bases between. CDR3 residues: CASSLGDKRGSSYNEQFF. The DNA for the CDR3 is TGTGCCAGCAGCTTAGGAGACAAACGGGGAAGCTCCTACAATGAGCAGTTCTTC. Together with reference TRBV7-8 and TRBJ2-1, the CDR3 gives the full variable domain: GAGVSQSPRYKVAKRGQDVALRCDPISGHVSLFWYQQALGQGPEFLTYFQNEAQLDKSGLPSDRFFAERPEGSVSTLKIQRTQQEDSAVYLCASSLGDKRGSSYNEQFFGPGTRLTVL.

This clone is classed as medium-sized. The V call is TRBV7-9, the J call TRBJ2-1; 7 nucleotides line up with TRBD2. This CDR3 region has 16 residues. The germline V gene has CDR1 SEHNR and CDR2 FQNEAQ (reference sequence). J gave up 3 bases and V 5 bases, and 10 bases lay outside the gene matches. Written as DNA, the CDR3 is TGTGCCAGCAGCGACACAGCGGGAACGCGCTACAATGAGCAGTTCTTC. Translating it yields CASSDTAGTRYNEQFF. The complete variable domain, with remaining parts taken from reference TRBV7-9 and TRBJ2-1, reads DTGVSQNPRHKITKRGQNVTFRCDPISEHNRLYWYRQTLGQGPEFLTYFQNEAQLEKSRLLSDRFSAERPKGSFSTLEIQRTEQGDSAMYLCASSDTAGTRYNEQFFGPGTRLTVL.

CDR3 loop: CASSQDSPPTSGSNEQFF. Written as DNA, the CDR3 is TGCGCCAGCAGCCAAGATTCTCCCCCGACTAGCGGGAGCAATGAGCAGTTCTTC. V usage is TRBV4-1 and J usage is TRBJ2-1; 12 nucleotides align to TRBD2. The CDR3 totals 18 residues. The V gene end was trimmed by 0 bases and the J gene end by 6 bases; junction bases not matched to a gene: 9. Germline V lookup: CDR1 MGHRA, CDR2 YSYEKL.

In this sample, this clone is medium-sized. The CDR3 DNA reads TGTGCCAGCAGCCCCCAGGGGCCCTCTCGGACCGGGGAGCTGTTTTTT. Its protein product is CASSPQGPSRTGELFF. The gene calls are TRBV7-8 and TRBJ2-2; D might be TRBD1 (6 bases). Per germline, CDR1 SGHVS and CDR2 FQNEAQ. The V end lost 5 bases, the J end lost 5 bases, and 18 bases lay between the germline ends. This CDR3 comprises 16 residues. Full variable domain (outside the CDR3, taken from reference TRBV7-8 and TRBJ2-2): GAGVSQSPRYKVAKRGQDVALRCDPISGHVSLFWYQQALGQGPEFLTYFQNEAQLDKSGLPSDRFFAERPEGSVSTLKIQRTQQEDSAVYLCASSPQGPSRTGELFFGEGSRLTVL.

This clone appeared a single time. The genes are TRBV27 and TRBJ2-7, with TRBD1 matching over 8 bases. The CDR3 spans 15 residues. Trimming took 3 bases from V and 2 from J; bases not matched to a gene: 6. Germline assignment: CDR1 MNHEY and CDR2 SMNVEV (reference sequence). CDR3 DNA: TGTGCCAGCAGTTTCAGCAGGGGGCTCACCTACGAGCAGTACTTC. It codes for CASSFSRGLTYEQYF.

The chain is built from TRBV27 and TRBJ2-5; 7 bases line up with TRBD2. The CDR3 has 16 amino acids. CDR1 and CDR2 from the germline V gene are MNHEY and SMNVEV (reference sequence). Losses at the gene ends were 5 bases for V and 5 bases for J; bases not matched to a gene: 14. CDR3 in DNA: TGTGCCAGCAGTCGTCGTCGTCGGGCGGGAGAGGAGACCCAGTACTTC. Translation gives CASSRRRRAGEETQYF.

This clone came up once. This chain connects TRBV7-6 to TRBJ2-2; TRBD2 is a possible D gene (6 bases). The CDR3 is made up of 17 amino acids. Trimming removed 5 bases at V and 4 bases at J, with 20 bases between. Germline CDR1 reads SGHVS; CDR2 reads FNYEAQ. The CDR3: CASSLGGIRPSTGELFF. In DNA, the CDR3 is TGTGCCAGCAGCCTTGGGGGGATACGGCCCAGCACCGGGGAGCTGTTTTTT. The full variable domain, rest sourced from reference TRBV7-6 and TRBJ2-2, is GAGVSQSPRYKVTKRGQDVALRCDPISGHVSLYWYRQALGQGPEFLTYFNYEAQQDKSGLPNDRFSAERPEGSISTLTIQRTEQRDSAMYRCASSLGGIRPSTGELFFGEGSRLTVL.